The clone carrying this T cell receptor beta chain was seen more than once but under ten times. What it recognizes is unknown. The data were obtained in a study of cytomegalovirus exposure and HLA in healthy donors. Study-wide results and caveats: Exclusion as indistinguishable affected some V segments, including TRBV6-2 and TRBV6-3.

PCR employed 60 Vbeta and 13 Jbeta primers. Sequencing used immunoSEQ multiplex PCR; TCRdb keeps in-frame clones, though not all of them. The table lists around 220,000 clones, over 65% of them singletons. Germline trimming cut 3 bases from V and 3 bases from J; bases unmatched to any gene: 5. The germline V gene has CDR1 MNHNS and CDR2 SASEGT. The CDR3 runs to 15 residues. The TCR originated in a man aged 40-50 years in good health and CMV-seronegative. The chain is built from TRBV6-1 and TRBJ2-7; the match to TRBD2 covers 10 bases. The specimen sequenced was PBMCs. CDR3 coding DNA: TGTGCCAGCAGTGAGTGGCCTAGCGGGAGCTACGAGCAGTACTTC. Translating it yields CASSEWPSGSYEQYF.